A single sample gave rise to the 30 T cell receptor beta chains below, sequenced in a study of blood T cell repertoires in COVID-19. Measured with immunoSEQ multiplex PCR; TCRdb has only the in-frame clones, and not every one. This table has 250,000 or so clones, about 86% appearing once. Sequencing was carried out using peripheral blood. These receptors were taken from a man between 25 and 39 years old with active or convalescent COVID-19.

This clone was seen a few times. In DNA form, the CDR3 reads TGTGCCAGCAGCCAGCCCGGGGAGGACACCGGGGAGCTGTTTTTT. This sequence encodes CASSQPGEDTGELFF. The chain has TRBV7-2 and TRBJ2-2; tentative D call: TRBD2 (6 bases). The germline V gene encodes CDR1 SGHTA and CDR2 FQGNSA. V gave up 5 bases and J gave up 3 bases, with 13 bases separating them. The CDR3 runs to 15 residues.

This clone appeared once. The rearrangement links TRBV3-1 (or the pseudogene TRBV3-2) to TRBJ2-2, with a possible D match to TRBD1 (5 bases). This CDR3 is 16 amino acids long. Trimming cost V 0 bases and J 1 base, with 9 bases left between them. Germline V gene lookup returns CDR1 LGHDT and CDR2 YNNKEL (reference sequence). This CDR3 reads CASSQEGPVNTGELFF. In DNA, the CDR3 is TGTGCCAGCAGCCAAGAGGGGCCCGTGAACACCGGGGAGCTGTTTTTT.

The chain joins TRBV2 to TRBJ1-4; TRBD1 matches 8 bases. Looked up from germline, CDR1 is SNHLY and CDR2 is FYNNEI. V was clipped by 7 bases and J by 9 bases; unmatched bases: 13. CDR3 length: 15 residues. The CDR3 region is CASIKTTGALKKLFF. CDR3 nucleotides: TGTGCCAGCATCAAAACGACAGGGGCCCTTAAAAAACTGTTTTTT.

The rearrangement uses TRBV30 and TRBJ1-2; 11 bases map to TRBD1. Unmatched junction bases numbered 7, after V lost 5 bases and J lost 8 bases. Germline V gene data show CDR1 as GTSNPN and CDR2 as SVGIG (reference sequence). The CDR3 has 13 residues. CDR3 DNA sequence: TGTGCCTGGCGGACAGGGGGCGAGCAAGGCTACACCTTC. Protein: CAWRTGGEQGYTF.

This chain connects TRBV19 to TRBJ1-6; TRBD1 matches 9 bases. The CDR3 is 14 amino acids. Trimming at V came to 4 bases and at J to 10 bases, leaving 5 bases not matched to a gene. Germline V CDR1 and CDR2: LNHDA, SQIVND (reference sequence). This CDR3 is CASSTRTGESPLHF. In DNA form, the CDR3 reads TGTGCCAGTAGTACCAGGACAGGGGAATCACCCCTCCACTTT.

The V and J genes are TRBV11-3 and TRBJ1-6; a weak D match, TRBD1 (5 bases). The CDR3 covers 12 residues. V was pared by 5 bases and J by 14 bases, with 13 bases between. Germline-derived CDR1 and CDR2 are SGHNT and YENEEA. The CDR3 DNA is TGTGCCAGCAGCCAAGGGGTTGGAGCCCTCCACTTT. Encoded protein: CASSQGVGALHF.

The chain couples TRBV4-1 to TRBJ2-1; D may be TRBD2 (6 bases). Looked up from germline, CDR1 is MGHRA and CDR2 is YSYEKL. V lost 4 bases and J 10 bases, leaving 14 bases between the germline ends. This CDR3 spans 13 amino acids. This CDR3 is CASSRPTSREQFF. DNA for the CDR3: TGCGCCAGCAGCCGCCCCACTAGCAGAGAGCAGTTCTTC.

V gene TRBV19 combines with J gene TRBJ1-1; D is perhaps TRBD1 (5 bases). CDR1 LNHDA and CDR2 SQIVND come from the germline V gene (reference sequence). V lost 6 bases, J lost 0 bases, and 11 bases lay in between. The CDR3 is 14 amino acids. The CDR3 DNA is TGTGCCAGTAGGGGGGGTCAGTTGAACACTGAAGCTTTCTTT. Encoded protein: CASRGGQLNTEAFF.

The CDR3 here is CASSLGTGLSHNEQFF. DNA of the CDR3: TGCGCCAGCAGCCTCGGGACAGGGCTAAGCCACAATGAGCAGTTCTTC. The chain carries TRBV4-1 and TRBJ2-1, with TRBD1 matching over 9 bases. CDR3 length: 16 amino acids. The germline V gene has CDR1 MGHRA and CDR2 YSYEKL. V was clipped by 4 bases and J by 5 bases; unmatched bases: 9.

This rearrangement joins TRBV2 to TRBJ1-4; D is unclear. This CDR3 comprises 17 residues. Trimming took off 6 bases at V and 0 bases at J, with 17 bases between the two ends. The germline CDR1 and CDR2 sequences are SNHLY and FYNNEI. CDR3 residues: CASSAPETGATNEKLFF. The CDR3 DNA sequence: TGTGCCAGCAGCGCCCCTGAGACGGGTGCAACTAATGAAAAACTGTTTTTT.

The genes are TRBV3-1 (or the pseudogene TRBV3-2) and TRBJ1-6; 7 bases map to TRBD1. This CDR3 has 16 residues. The germline V gene encodes CDR1 LGHDT and CDR2 YNNKEL (reference sequence). V gave up 2 bases and J gave up 8 bases; unmatched junction bases: 9. The CDR3 sequence: CASSQIIGTAHSPLHF. CDR3 coding DNA: TGTGCCAGCAGCCAAATTATAGGGACAGCTCATTCACCCCTCCACTTT.

J is TRBJ2-3 and V is TRBV5-1; D is perhaps TRBD2 (5 bases). The CDR3 is 16 amino acids. Trimming pared 0 bases from V and 0 bases from J, leaving 11 bases between. Germline CDR1 is SGHRS and CDR2 is YFSETQ. CDR3 bases: TGCGCCAGCAGCTTGGACACTAGATCTAGCACAGATACGCAGTATTTT. Protein product: CASSLDTRSSTDTQYF.

This clone was detected once. The V and J genes are TRBV4-1 and TRBJ1-2; the match to TRBD1 covers 7 bases. The CDR3 contains 15 residues. Trimming cost V 3 bases and J 5 bases; bases outside gene matches: 9. Per the germline V gene, CDR1 is MGHRA and CDR2 is YSYEKL. CDR3 DNA: TGCGCCAGCAGCCACGAAGGGGACAGACGGTATGGCTACACCTTC. It encodes CASSHEGDRRYGYTF.

This clone was observed a handful of times. The chain links TRBV2 to TRBJ1-2; TRBD1 aligns across 7 bases. The ends lost 7 bases at V and 8 bases at J; junction bases unmatched: 7. The CDR3 consists of 12 residues. The germline gives CDR1 SNHLY, CDR2 FYNNEI. CDR3 sequence reads: CASTLTGNGYTF. The CDR3 nucleotides are TGTGCCAGCACCTTGACAGGGAACGGCTACACCTTC.

The chain uses TRBV9 and TRBJ2-2; 10 positions agree with TRBD1. The CDR3 length is 18 residues. From germline, CDR1 is SGDLS and CDR2 YYNGEE. V shed 2 bases and J 2 bases; nucleotides not matched to a gene: 9. CDR3: CASSVDPGQGLNTGELFF. Written as DNA, the CDR3 is TGTGCCAGCAGCGTTGACCCGGGACAGGGGCTTAACACCGGGGAGCTGTTTTTT.

The rearrangement links TRBV9 to TRBJ1-2, with 10 nucleotides matching TRBD1. The CDR3 has 15 residues. The V gene end was trimmed by 5 bases and the J gene end by 2 bases; junction bases not matched to a gene: 6. From germline, CDR1 is SGDLS and CDR2 YYNGEE. The CDR3 here is CASRGTGEVNYGYTF. The CDR3 bases are TGTGCCAGCAGGGGGACAGGGGAGGTAAACTATGGCTACACCTTC.

The chain joins TRBV27 to TRBJ2-1, with TRBD2 identical over 9 bases. V was pared by 11 bases and J by 3 bases, with 8 bases of the junction left unmatched. The CDR3 is 14 amino acids. The germline V gene has CDR1 MNHEY and CDR2 SMNVEV (reference sequence). The CDR3 is CAVGETSGYNEQFF. The CDR3 region has the DNA TGTGCCGTAGGGGAGACTAGCGGCTACAATGAGCAGTTCTTC.

The genes are TRBV7-9 and TRBJ1-1, with D unresolved. This CDR3 has 15 amino acids. The V gene lost 5 bases and the J gene lost 2 bases, with 15 bases spanning the gap. Germline CDR1 SEHNR, CDR2 FQNEAQ (reference sequence). The CDR3 sequence is CASSLISGRNTEAFF. The CDR3 DNA is TGTGCCAGCAGCCTTATCTCAGGCCGAAACACTGAAGCTTTCTTT.

This rearrangement joins TRBV10-2 to TRBJ1-1; 7 positions agree with TRBD1. The CDR3 covers 14 residues. CDR1 and CDR2 (germline): WSHSY, SAAADI. V was pared by 4 bases and J by 1 base, with 3 bases of the junction left unmatched. The CDR3: CASSGGQSNTEAFF. The CDR3 DNA sequence: TGCGCCAGCAGTGGGGGACAGTCGAACACTGAAGCTTTCTTT.

This clone came up once. J is TRBJ1-5 and V is TRBV5-5, with a weak D call TRBD1 (5 bases). V was trimmed by 4 bases and J by 4 bases, leaving 18 bases between them. Germline CDR1 and CDR2: SGHKS and YYEKEE (reference sequence). The CDR3 consists of 16 residues. In DNA, the CDR3 is TGTGCCAGCAGCCCTGGTGAGAGGAGGGGAAATCAGCCCCAGCATTTT. Its translation is CASSPGERRGNQPQHF.

The J gene is TRBJ1-6, the V gene TRBV5-1, with TRBD1 matching 10 bases. V dropped 7 bases and J dropped 3; count of bases not matched to a gene: 4. The CDR3 loop spans 15 amino acids. From germline, CDR1 is SGHRS and CDR2 YFSETQ. The CDR3 nucleotides are TGCGCCAGCGGGACAGGGGAATTCTATAATTCACCCCTCCACTTT. Its protein is CASGTGEFYNSPLHF.

This chain uses TRBV5-1 with TRBJ1-2, with D maybe TRBD1 (6 bases). Germline loops: CDR1 SGHRS, CDR2 YFSETQ. The V and J ends lost 0 bases and 4 bases respectively, with 10 bases between them. The CDR3 spans 14 residues. CDR3 region: CASSLGTELYGYTF. The CDR3 DNA sequence: TGCGCCAGCAGCTTGGGGACAGAACTCTATGGCTACACCTTC.

This clone was counted only a few times. This chain uses TRBV7-8 with TRBJ2-7, with TRBD2 as a possible D gene (6 bases). CDR3 size: 14 residues. V lost 6 bases and J 1 base, leaving 13 bases between the germline ends. Germline V gene sequence: CDR1 SGHVS, CDR2 FQNEAQ. The CDR3 loop reads CASSRGTASYEQYF. The CDR3 DNA sequence: TGTGCCAGCAGTAGAGGGACTGCGTCCTACGAGCAGTACTTC.

J is TRBJ2-7 and V is TRBV5-6; D uncertain. There are 14 residues in the CDR3. Germline values: CDR1 SGHDT, CDR2 YYEEEE. The V and J ends lost 0 bases and 8 bases respectively, with 15 bases between them. In nucleotides, the CDR3 is TGTGCCAGCAGCTTGGGATCCAGGATCGTCAAGCAGTACTTC. Translated, it gives CASSLGSRIVKQYF.

This clone was seen just once. A much larger clone sits a single nucleotide away, making a read error possible. The J gene is TRBJ1-5, the V gene TRBV6-6, with D unclear. Germline V gene data show CDR1 as MNHNY and CDR2 as SVGAGI (reference sequence). This CDR3 contains 13 residues. Trimming took off 6 bases at V and 0 bases at J, with 6 bases between the two ends. This CDR3 is CASRGYSNQPQHF. The CDR3 DNA reads TGTGCCAGCAGGGGCTATAGCAATCAGCCCCAGCATTTT.

Only a few counts were recorded for this clone. V usage is TRBV5-6 and J usage is TRBJ2-2; the D gene is possibly TRBD1 (6 bases). V lost 1 base, J lost 6 bases, and 10 bases lay in between. The CDR3 covers 14 residues. The germline CDR1 and CDR2 sequences are SGHDT and YYEEEE. The DNA for the CDR3 is TGTGCCAGCAGCTTGACAGGGTCGGCCGGGGAGCTGTTTTTT. Its translation: CASSLTGSAGELFF.

J is TRBJ1-1 and V is TRBV20-1; D unresolved. This CDR3 has 11 residues. V lost 7 bases to trimming and J lost 5 bases, with 11 bases between them. The germline V gene encodes CDR1 DFQATT and CDR2 SNEGSKA (reference sequence). In DNA, the CDR3 is TGCAGTGTCACTACCTATACTGAAGCTTTCTTT. This encodes CSVTTYTEAFF.

V usage is TRBV2 and J usage is TRBJ1-1; 7 positions match TRBD1. The CDR3 is 15 amino acids. Germline CDR1 reads SNHLY; CDR2 reads FYNNEI. Unmatched junction bases numbered 7, after V lost 6 bases and J lost 0 bases. CDR3 loop: CASSLGQTMNTEAFF. The CDR3 region has the DNA TGTGCCAGCAGCCTGGGACAGACGATGAACACTGAAGCTTTCTTT.

J is TRBJ2-2 and V is TRBV9; no reliable D call. Trimming left V 0 bases short and J 1 base short, with 4 bases between. Germline V gene sequence: CDR1 SGDLS, CDR2 YYNGEE. The length of the CDR3 is 14 residues. CDR3: CASSVEQNTGELFF. The CDR3 DNA reads as TGTGCCAGCAGCGTAGAGCAGAACACCGGGGAGCTGTTTTTT.

The rearrangement links TRBV28 to TRBJ1-5; D is unclear. The CDR3 totals 13 residues. Germline V lookup: CDR1 MDHEN, CDR2 SYDVKM. Trimming took 8 bases from V and 3 from J, leaving 11 bases between them. CDR3 DNA: TGTGCCAGCGCATCAGGACTCAATCAGCCCCAGCATTTT. It is translated as CASASGLNQPQHF.